This TCR beta chain is drawn from a study of blood T cell repertoires in COVID-19. Overall study context: Collection of acute and convalescent COVID-19 samples took place in the United States, Italy and Spain. Nucleic acid was either cDNA or gDNA, and it came from T cells, B-cell-depleted T cells, or PBMCs.

Only a few counts were recorded for this clone. The authors' processing: Reference gene primer amplification yielded estimated nucleated cell counts. TCRdb's table, derived via immunoSEQ multiplex PCR, lists solely in-frame clones and lacks some. V, J and clone size were drawn from that table, and D and trimming were deduced from the DNA. The table has hundreds of thousands of clones, about 91% seen once. Enrolled during active infection, Seattle patients were then followed longitudinally. The TCR originated in a woman in her 30s with COVID-19, enrolled during active disease. The sequenced sample consisted of peripheral blood.

CDR3 bases: TGTGCCAGTAGTAGCGGGGCCGGTTCAGAGACCCAGTACTTC. It encodes CASSSGAGSETQYF. The V and J genes are TRBV19 and TRBJ2-5, with D tentatively TRBD2 (6 bases). V lost 4 bases, J lost 4 bases, and 13 bases lay in between. CDR1 and CDR2 (germline): LNHDA, SQIVND (reference sequence). The CDR3 has 14 amino acids.